This T cell receptor beta chain came from a study of control samples from healthy donors and cancer patients. Germline V CDR1 and CDR2: SGHNT, YYREEE (reference sequence). The trim removed 4 bases at V and 7 bases at J, leaving 7 bases unmatched. The CDR3 is 16 amino acids. The assay was immunoSEQ multiplex PCR, and TCRdb's table has in-frame clones only and misses some. The profile shows about 130,000 clones, about 93% of them singletons. This clonotype was sampled from a man in his sixties with colorectal cancer. The V gene is TRBV5-4, the J gene TRBJ2-1; 14 bases are shared with TRBD2. Source material: PBMCs. The CDR3 sequence is CASSAGTSGGVNEQFF. DNA of the CDR3: TGTGCCAGCAGCGCCGGGACTAGCGGGGGAGTTAATGAGCAGTTCTTC.